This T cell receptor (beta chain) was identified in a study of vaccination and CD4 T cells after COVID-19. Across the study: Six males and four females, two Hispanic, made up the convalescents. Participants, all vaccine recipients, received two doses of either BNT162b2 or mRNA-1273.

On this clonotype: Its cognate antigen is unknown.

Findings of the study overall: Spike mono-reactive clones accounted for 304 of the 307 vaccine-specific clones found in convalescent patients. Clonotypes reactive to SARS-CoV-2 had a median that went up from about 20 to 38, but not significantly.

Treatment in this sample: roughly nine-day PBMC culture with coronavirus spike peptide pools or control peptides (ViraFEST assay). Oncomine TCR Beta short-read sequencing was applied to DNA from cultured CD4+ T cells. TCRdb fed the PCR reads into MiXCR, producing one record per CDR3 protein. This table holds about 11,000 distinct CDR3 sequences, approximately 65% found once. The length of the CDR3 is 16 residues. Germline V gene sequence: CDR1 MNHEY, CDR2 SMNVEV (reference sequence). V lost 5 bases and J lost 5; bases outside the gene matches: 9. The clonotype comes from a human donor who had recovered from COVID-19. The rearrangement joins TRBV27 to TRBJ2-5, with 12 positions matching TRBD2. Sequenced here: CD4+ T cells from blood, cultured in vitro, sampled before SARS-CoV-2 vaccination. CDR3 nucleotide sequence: TGTGCCAGCAGTGGACTAGCGGGGCCTGCCCGGGAGACCCAGTACTTC. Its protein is CASSGLAGPARETQYF.